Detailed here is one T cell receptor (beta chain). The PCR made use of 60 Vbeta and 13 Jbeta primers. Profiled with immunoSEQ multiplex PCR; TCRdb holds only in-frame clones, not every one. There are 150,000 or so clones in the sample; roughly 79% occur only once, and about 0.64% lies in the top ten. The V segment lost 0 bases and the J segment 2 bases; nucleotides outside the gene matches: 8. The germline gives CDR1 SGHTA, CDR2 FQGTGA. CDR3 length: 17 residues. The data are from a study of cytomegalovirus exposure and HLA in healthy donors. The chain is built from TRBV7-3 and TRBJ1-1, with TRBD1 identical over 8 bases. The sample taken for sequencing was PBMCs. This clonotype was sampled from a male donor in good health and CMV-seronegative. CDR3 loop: CASSLTGAGGENTEAFF. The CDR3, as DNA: TGTGCCAGCAGCTTAACAGGGGCAGGGGGCGAAAACACTGAAGCTTTCTTT.